Sequencing of this T cell receptor beta chain was carried out in a study of blood T cell repertoires in COVID-19. The overall study: Acute and convalescent COVID-19 samples came from the United States, Italy and Spain.

Source study methods: It was from reference gene primer amplification that nucleated cell counts were estimated. Produced via immunoSEQ multiplex PCR; TCRdb's table is partial and in-frame only. The V and J calls and clone size are taken from that table; D and trimming were inferred from the DNA. The table lists around 70,000 clones, about nine tenths of them singletons. In germline, CDR1 is KGHSH, CDR2 LQKENI. The CDR3 loop spans 16 amino acids. V was cut by 4 bases and J by 2 bases, with 18 bases left in between. This clone showed up just once. J is TRBJ2-7 and V is TRBV18; maybe TRBD1 (9 bases). The specimen was peripheral blood. The source of this sequence is an elderly woman with active or convalescent COVID-19. The CDR3 sequence is CASSLAGTGLPYEQYF. The CDR3 DNA follows: TGTGCCAGCTCACTAGCGGGGACAGGGCTCCCCTACGAGCAGTACTTC.